Listed below are T cell receptor beta chains from one sample, sequenced in a study of immune evolution from preneoplasia to lung adenocarcinoma. Libraries were prepared by immunoSEQ multiplex PCR; TCRdb keeps only in-frame clonotypes and omits some of them. The sample comprises roughly 8,300 clones, 70% to 85% of which are singletons, and less than 2.5% rests with the top ten. The material sequenced was FFPE invasive lung adenocarcinoma tissue. These receptors all come from a person between 45 and 75 years old with lung adenocarcinoma. The CDR3 runs from the conserved cysteine through the conserved F or W. D genes are given only for firm matches. Not every row has a clone size; where given, it reads once, few, many or a size class.

j_gene | len | abundance | d_gene | v_gene | CDR3aa | CDR3nt
TRBJ2-3 | 17 | NA | NA | TRBV29-1 | CSVEEGLARSILDTQYF | TGCAGCGTTGAAGAAGGGCTAGCGCGATCCATTCTGGATACGCAGTATTTT
TRBJ1-2 | 12 | once | NA | TRBV7-2 | CASSPDVYGYTF | TGTGCCAGCAGCCCCGACGTTTATGGCTACACCTTC
TRBJ1-3 | 15 | NA | NA | TRBV10-2 | CASTPRTDSGNTIYF | TGCGCCAGCACCCCGAGGACAGACTCTGGAAACACCATATATTTT
TRBJ2-6 | 14 | NA | NA | TRBV18 | CASSPGSGANVLTF | TGTGCCAGCTCACCAGGGTCTGGGGCCAACGTCCTGACTTTC
TRBJ2-3 | 15 | NA | NA | TRBV6-5 | CASSYRAGGTDTQYF | TGTGCCAGCAGTTACCGAGCCGGGGGCACAGATACGCAGTATTTT
TRBJ1-4 | 18 | NA | NA | TRBV5-1 | CASSLDPQTRDIGEKLFF | TGCGCCAGCAGCTTGGACCCACAGACACGGGACATCGGTGAAAAACTGTTTTTT
TRBJ2-1 | 16 | NA | NA | TRBV5-4 | CASSPGGLAEYNEQFF | TGTGCCAGCAGTCCAGGGGGGCTAGCGGAGTACAATGAGCAGTTCTTC
TRBJ2-1 | 15 | NA | NA | TRBV9 | CASSVGGLPYNEQFF | TGTGCCAGCAGCGTAGGTGGACTACCCTACAATGAGCAGTTCTTC
TRBJ2-7 | 15 | once | NA | TRBV7-9 | CASSLGGPTDYEQYF | TGTGCCAGCAGCTTAGGGGGACCAACAGATTACGAGCAGTACTTC
TRBJ2-7 | 13 | NA | NA | TRBV9 | CASSVEGSYEQYF | TGTGCCAGCAGCGTAGAAGGGTCCTACGAGCAGTACTTC
TRBJ2-1 | 15 | NA | TRBD2 | TRBV7-9 | CASSLRGVSYNEQFF | TGTGCCAGCAGCTTACGGGGGGTCTCCTACAATGAGCAGTTCTTC
TRBJ1-1 | 13 | NA | NA | TRBV30 | CAWSGQPNTEAFF | TGTGCCTGGAGTGGACAACCGAACACTGAAGCTTTCTTT
TRBJ1-2 | 16 | NA | NA | TRBV23-1 | CASSQYPELFVYGYTF | TGCGCCAGCAGTCAATATCCGGAGCTCTTTGTCTATGGCTACACCTTC
TRBJ2-7 | 15 | NA | NA | TRBV5-6 | CASSLVTGGAYEQYF | TGTGCCAGCAGCTTGGTAACAGGGGGGGCCTACGAGCAGTACTTC
TRBJ2-6 | 15 | NA | NA | TRBV2 | CASRVHRAGANVLTF | TGTGCCAGCAGAGTCCACAGGGCCGGGGCCAACGTCCTGACTTTC
TRBJ1-1 | 14 | NA | NA | TRBV5-1 | CASSLVRDITEAFF | TGCGCCAGCAGCTTGGTGCGGGACATTACTGAAGCTTTCTTT
TRBJ1-1 | 13 | NA | NA | TRBV29-1 | CSAYNDYYTEAFF | TGCAGCGCTTACAACGACTACTACACTGAAGCTTTCTTT
TRBJ1-4 | 15 | NA | NA | TRBV7-8 | CASSLVLGAGEKLFF | TGTGCCAGCAGCTTAGTATTGGGGGCGGGAGAAAAACTGTTTTTT
TRBJ2-5 | 11 | NA | NA | TRBV5-6 | CASAKGETQYF | TGTGCCAGCGCGAAAGGGGAGACCCAGTACTTC
TRBJ1-5 | 13 | NA | NA | TRBV19 | CASSAQGPQPQHF | TGTGCCAGTAGTGCCCAGGGGCCCCAGCCCCAGCATTTT
TRBJ2-1 | 15 | NA | NA | TRBV12-5 | CASGGPSSSYNEQFF | TGTGCTAGTGGGGGTCCATCGAGCTCCTACAATGAGCAGTTCTTC
TRBJ2-7 | 14 | once | TRBD1 | TRBV5-4 | CASSHGTGAYEQYF | TGTGCCAGCAGCCATGGGACAGGGGCCTACGAGCAGTACTTC
TRBJ2-1 | 12 | NA | NA | TRBV13 | CASSSTAFEQFF | TGTGCCAGCAGCTCGACAGCATTTGAGCAGTTCTTC
TRBJ1-1 | 16 | NA | NA | TRBV19 | CTSRPINKGENTEAFF | TGTACCAGTAGGCCCATAAATAAGGGGGAGAACACTGAAGCTTTCTTT
TRBJ2-7 | 14 | NA | TRBD1 | TRBV6-6 | CASALDRVGNEQYF | TGTGCCAGCGCACTTGACAGGGTAGGCAACGAGCAGTACTTC
TRBJ2-5 | 17 | NA | NA | TRBV2 | CASSGGTGGGSRETQYF | TGTGCCAGCAGTGGGGGGACCGGGGGTGGTAGTCGAGAGACCCAGTACTTC
TRBJ1-1 | 17 | NA | NA | TRBV29-1 | CSVEAKGRTPLNTEAFF | TGCAGCGTTGAAGCGAAGGGGCGAACTCCTCTGAACACTGAAGCTTTCTTT
TRBJ1-1 | 11 | NA | NA | TRBV6-1 | CASLYGTEAFF | TGTGCCAGTTTATACGGGACTGAAGCTTTCTTT
TRBJ2-7 | 13 | NA | NA | TRBV6-1 | CASRGTKTYEQYF | TGTGCCAGCAGGGGAACAAAAACCTACGAGCAGTACTTC